Shown below are 8 T cell receptor beta chains from a single sample sequenced in a study of T-cell reconstitution after alpha-beta-depleted transplantation in children. This sample's TCRbeta library carried unique molecular identifier barcodes. TCRdb reprocessed the PCR reads via MiXCR and lists one record per CDR3 protein. Of 100,000 to 150,000 distinct CDR3 sequences listed, 23% were seen once; the top ten hold roughly a tenth. The starting material was PBMCs, mostly from graft donor cells, obtained 180 days after TCRalphabeta/CD19-depleted stem cell transplant. All receptors derive from a male patient aged 2-9 years who had a stem cell transplant for chronic granulomatous disease, so the T cells may come from the graft donor.

This clonotype came up many times. This rearrangement joins TRBV27 to TRBJ1-5; unclear D gene. This CDR3 has 13 residues. The ends were cut back, 5 bases at V and 4 bases at J, with 9 bases in the middle. The germline gives CDR1 MNHEY, CDR2 SMNVEV (reference sequence). CDR3 in amino acids: CASSPGANQPQHF. CDR3 DNA sequence: TGTGCCAGCAGTCCGGGTGCGAATCAGCCCCAGCATTTT.

This clonotype was seen ten or more times. The V gene is TRBV28, the J gene TRBJ2-7; perhaps TRBD2 as D (5 bases). The CDR3 has 15 amino acids. The V and J ends lost 6 bases and 2 bases respectively, with 17 bases between them. CDR1 and CDR2 from the germline V gene are MDHEN and SYDVKM. CDR3: CASRDRGLRPYEQYF. CDR3 DNA sequence: TGTGCCAGCAGAGACCGGGGTTTAAGACCCTACGAGCAGTACTTC.

This clonotype was seen a few times. The J gene is TRBJ2-3, the V gene TRBV9; tentatively, D is TRBD2 (6 bases). Between the trimmed V and J ends, which lost 4 bases and 5 bases, there was a span of 14 bases. The CDR3 extends over 14 amino acids. Germline CDR1 is SGDLS and CDR2 is YYNGEE. The DNA of the CDR3 is TGTGCCAGCAGCCCAACGGGGGATGGAGATACGCAGTATTTT. Its protein product is CASSPTGDGDTQYF.

As for this clonotype: A much larger clone is a single base away; this may be a read error. The chain uses TRBV20-1 and TRBJ2-1; 9 nucleotides agree with TRBD1. This CDR3 spans 14 amino acids. Germline V gene data show CDR1 as DFQATT and CDR2 as SNEGSKA (reference sequence). In DNA form, the CDR3 reads TGCAGTGCCCACGGGGACAGGGCCTACGATGAGCAGTTCTTC. It specifies CSAHGDRAYDEQFF.

This clonotype has at least ten counts. This chain joins TRBV12-3 or TRBV12-4 and TRBJ2-2; a possible D gene is TRBD2 (5 bases). This CDR3 has 14 amino acids. Trimming removed 6 bases from V and 0 bases from J, with 8 bases in between. The CDR3 DNA is TGTGCCAGCAGCGGGATGCCGAACACCGGGGAGCTGTTTTTT. Translating it yields CASSGMPNTGELFF.

V gene TRBV29-1 combines with J gene TRBJ2-1; 9 bases fit TRBD2. V dropped 6 bases and J dropped 4; count of bases not matched to a gene: 19. The CDR3 is made up of 18 amino acids. Germline assignment: CDR1 SQVTM and CDR2 ANQGSEA. Here the CDR3 DNA reads TGCAGCGTGGACCATCTGGGCGGGTTAGCGGGGGCATACAATGAGCAGTTCTTC. This sequence encodes CSVDHLGGLAGAYNEQFF.

DNA of the CDR3: TGTGCCAGCAGTTTAGGGAGCGTGTACGAGCAGTACTTC. It specifies CASSLGSVYEQYF. This chain joins TRBV12-3 or TRBV12-4 and TRBJ2-7, with unresolved D. Trimming stripped 1 base from V and 4 bases from J, with 8 bases between. The CDR3 totals 13 residues.

The genes are TRBV7-6 and TRBJ2-2, with a tentative D call TRBD2 (5 bases). V gave up 0 bases and J gave up 4 bases, with 9 bases separating them. This CDR3 contains 15 residues. Germline V gene lookup returns CDR1 SGHVS and CDR2 FNYEAQ. The CDR3: CASSLASGSTGELFF. The DNA of the CDR3 is TGTGCCAGCAGCTTAGCATCGGGAAGCACCGGGGAGCTGTTTTTT. The entire variable domain, with the rest obtained from reference TRBV7-6 and TRBJ2-2, is as follows: GAGVSQSPRYKVTKRGQDVALRCDPISGHVSLYWYRQALGQGPEFLTYFNYEAQQDKSGLPNDRFSAERPEGSISTLTIQRTEQRDSAMYRCASSLASGSTGELFFGEGSRLTVL.